Listed below are T cell receptor beta chains from one sample, sequenced in a study of blood T cells in healthy people across ages. TCRdb independently ran MiXCR on the 5' RACE reads; one entry per CDR3 protein. The sample lists approximately 780,000 distinct CDR3 sequences, 20% to 30% occurring once. In addition, the sample was reused for a study of T cells of mothers and their children.

The sequenced material came from blood. The receptors stem from a boy aged 5-17 years in good health. Both conserved end residues are part of each CDR3. Fields, in order: V gene, D gene, J gene, CDR3 protein. D genes are given only for firm matches.

TRBV5-1	TRBD1	TRBJ1-1	CASSSTGTVMNTEAFF
TRBV6-6	-	TRBJ1-3	CASSVTGTGNTIYF
TRBV4-1	TRBD2	-	CASSQVLAAWGGQYF
TRBV14	-	TRBJ1-2	CASSQGAAPNYGYTF
TRBV14	-	TRBJ2-2	CASSQDPQNTGELFF
TRBV4-2	-	TRBJ2-3	CASSQEERHQGTDTQYF
TRBV28	TRBD1	TRBJ1-4	CASSRQGVDEKLFF
TRBV6-6	-	TRBJ2-2	CASSLVQTNTGELFF
TRBV7-6	-	TRBJ1-3	CASSPRGGYSGNTIYF
TRBV5-5	-	TRBJ1-4	CASNFRRGSGEKLFF
TRBV5-1	-	TRBJ2-3	CASSVTASDTQYF
TRBV12-5	TRBD2	-	CASGLVPGLAGGTSYEQYF
TRBV12-3/TRBV12-4	-	TRBJ1-2	CASTQDGVAGYTF
TRBV6-1	-	TRBJ2-5	CASNLPQPWEETQYF
TRBV19	-	TRBJ2-5	CASSGPGDGGETQYF
TRBV9	TRBD1	TRBJ2-7	CASSVSGTALHEQYF
TRBV7-2	-	TRBJ1-2	CASSIDKSYGYTF
TRBV6-2/TRBV6-3	-	TRBJ2-2	CASSYRRQDTGELFF
TRBV12-3/TRBV12-4	TRBD2	TRBJ2-4	CASRPGRALAKNIQYF
TRBV20-1	-	TRBJ1-3	CSVERGGIGNTIYF
TRBV5-1	TRBD1	TRBJ2-7	CASSLGTASAYEQYF
TRBV5-1	-	TRBJ1-2	CASSLSTGRGSVYGYTF
TRBV2	-	TRBJ2-1	CASSVVRSELDEQFF
TRBV5-1	TRBD1	TRBJ1-1	CASSPGQENTEAFF
TRBV18	-	TRBJ2-6	CASSPPGRANVLTF
TRBV12-3/TRBV12-4	-	TRBJ2-5	CASSPEGATGEQYF
TRBV11-2	-	TRBJ1-6	CASSMGVLVGGSNSPLHF
TRBV6-2/TRBV6-3	-	TRBJ2-7	CASTLRISGLPYEQYF
TRBV29-1	TRBD1	TRBJ2-3	CSVESNRGDTQYF
TRBV18	TRBD1	TRBJ1-4	CASSRLDRGRVTNEKLFF
TRBV20-1	-	TRBJ1-2	CSARDARSSVGYTF
TRBV4-1	TRBD2	TRBJ2-1	CASSQGSSGVKEQFF
TRBV20-1	TRBD2	TRBJ2-7	CSAGGLAGSYEQYF
TRBV20-1	TRBD1	TRBJ2-5	CSAHNRGATETQYF
TRBV5-1	-	TRBJ2-1	CASSVQGPGWDNEQFF